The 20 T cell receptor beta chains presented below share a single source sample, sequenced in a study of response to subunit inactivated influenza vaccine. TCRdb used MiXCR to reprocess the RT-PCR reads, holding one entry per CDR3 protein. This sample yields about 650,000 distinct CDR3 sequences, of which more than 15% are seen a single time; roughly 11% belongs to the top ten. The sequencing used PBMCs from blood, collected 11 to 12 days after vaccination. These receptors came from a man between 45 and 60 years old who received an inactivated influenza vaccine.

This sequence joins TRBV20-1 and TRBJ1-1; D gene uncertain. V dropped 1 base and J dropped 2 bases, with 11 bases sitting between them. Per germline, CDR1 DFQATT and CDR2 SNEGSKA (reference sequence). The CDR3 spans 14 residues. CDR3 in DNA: TGCAGTGCTAGAGTTGGCAACTCCAACACTGAAGCTTTCTTT. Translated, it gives CSARVGNSNTEAFF.

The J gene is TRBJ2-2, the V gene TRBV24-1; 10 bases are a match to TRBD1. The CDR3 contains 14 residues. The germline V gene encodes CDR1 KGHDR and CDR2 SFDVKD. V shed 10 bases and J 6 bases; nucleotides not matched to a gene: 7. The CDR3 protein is CATSRQGAAGELFF. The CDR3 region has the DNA TGTGCCACTTCCCGACAGGGGGCGGCCGGGGAGCTGTTTTTT.

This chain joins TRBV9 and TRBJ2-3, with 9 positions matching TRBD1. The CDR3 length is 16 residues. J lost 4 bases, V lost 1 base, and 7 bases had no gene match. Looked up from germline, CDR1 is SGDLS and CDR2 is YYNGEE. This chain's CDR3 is CASSVLGQGKADTQYF. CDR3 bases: TGTGCCAGCAGCGTATTGGGACAGGGAAAAGCAGATACGCAGTATTTT.

The CDR3 DNA reads TGTGCCAGCAGACCGAGGACGGGGACGACTAATGAAAAACTGTTTTTT. Translated: CASRPRTGTTNEKLFF. The J gene is TRBJ1-4, the V gene TRBV27; D perhaps matches TRBD1 (5 bases). V shed 6 bases and J shed 2 bases, with 16 bases lying between them. The germline V gene encodes CDR1 MNHEY and CDR2 SMNVEV (reference sequence). CDR3 length: 16 amino acids.

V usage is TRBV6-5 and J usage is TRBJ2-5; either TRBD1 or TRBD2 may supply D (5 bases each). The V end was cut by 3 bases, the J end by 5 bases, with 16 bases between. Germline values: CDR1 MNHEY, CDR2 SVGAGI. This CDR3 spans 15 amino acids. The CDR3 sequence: CASSYRGRASETQYF. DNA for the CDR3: TGTGCCAGCAGTTATCGGGGCAGGGCGTCGGAGACCCAGTACTTC.

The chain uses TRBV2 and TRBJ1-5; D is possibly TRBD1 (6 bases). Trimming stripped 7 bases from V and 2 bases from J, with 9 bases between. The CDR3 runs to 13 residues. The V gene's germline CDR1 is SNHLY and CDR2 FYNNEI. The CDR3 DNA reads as TGTGCCAGCACTCGACAGGGCAATCAGCCCCAGCATTTT. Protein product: CASTRQGNQPQHF.

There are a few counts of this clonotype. The CDR3 DNA reads as TGTGCCAGCAGTCCCCTATGGGTGAGAGCCGAAAAACTGTTTTTT. Translating it yields CASSPLWVRAEKLFF. This chain uses TRBV27 with TRBJ1-4; no reliable D call. The germline V and J ends were trimmed by 5 bases and 8 bases, with 18 bases remaining between them. This CDR3 is built from 15 residues. CDR1 MNHEY and CDR2 SMNVEV come from the germline V gene (reference sequence).

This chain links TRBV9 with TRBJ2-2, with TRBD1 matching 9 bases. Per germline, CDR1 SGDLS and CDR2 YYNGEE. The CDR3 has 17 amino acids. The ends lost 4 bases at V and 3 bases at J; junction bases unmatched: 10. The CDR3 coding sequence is TGTGCCAGCAGCCGACCGGGACAGGGTCGGGACACCGGGGAGCTGTTTTTT. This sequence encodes CASSRPGQGRDTGELFF. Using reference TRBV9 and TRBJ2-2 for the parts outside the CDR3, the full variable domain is DSGVTQTPKHLITATGQRVTLRCSPRSGDLSVYWYQQSLDQGLQFLIQYYNGEERAKGNILERFSAQQFPDLHSELNLSSLELGDSALYFCASSRPGQGRDTGELFFGEGSRLTVL.

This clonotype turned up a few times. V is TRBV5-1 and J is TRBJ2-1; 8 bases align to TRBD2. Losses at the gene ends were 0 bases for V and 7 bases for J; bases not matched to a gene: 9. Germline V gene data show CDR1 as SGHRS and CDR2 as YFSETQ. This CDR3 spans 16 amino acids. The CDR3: CASSLGPSGPGNEQFF. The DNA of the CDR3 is TGCGCCAGCAGCTTGGGCCCTAGCGGGCCTGGGAATGAGCAGTTCTTC.

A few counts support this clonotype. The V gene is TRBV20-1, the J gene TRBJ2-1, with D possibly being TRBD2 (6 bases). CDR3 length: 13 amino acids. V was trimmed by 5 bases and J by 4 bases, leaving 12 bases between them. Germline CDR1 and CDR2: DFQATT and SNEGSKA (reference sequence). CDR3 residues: CSAQSGSYNEQFF. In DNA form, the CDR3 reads TGCAGTGCTCAGAGCGGGTCTTACAATGAGCAGTTCTTC.

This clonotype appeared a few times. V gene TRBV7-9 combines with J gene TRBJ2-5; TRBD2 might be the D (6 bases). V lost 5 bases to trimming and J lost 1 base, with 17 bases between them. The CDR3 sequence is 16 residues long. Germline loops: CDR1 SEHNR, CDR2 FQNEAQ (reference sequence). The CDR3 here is CASSRRTGTFQETQYF. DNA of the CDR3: TGTGCCAGCAGCAGACGTACCGGGACTTTCCAAGAGACCCAGTACTTC. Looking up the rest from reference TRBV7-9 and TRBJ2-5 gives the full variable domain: DTGVSQNPRHKITKRGQNVTFRCDPISEHNRLYWYRQTLGQGPEFLTYFQNEAQLEKSRLLSDRFSAERPKGSFSTLEIQRTEQGDSAMYLCASSRRTGTFQETQYFGPGTRLLVL.

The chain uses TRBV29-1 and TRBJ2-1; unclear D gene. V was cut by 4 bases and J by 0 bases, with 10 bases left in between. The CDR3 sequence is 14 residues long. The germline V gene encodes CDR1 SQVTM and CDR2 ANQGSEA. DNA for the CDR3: TGCAGCGTTGGGGATGGCGGCTCCTACAATGAGCAGTTCTTC. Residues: CSVGDGGSYNEQFF.

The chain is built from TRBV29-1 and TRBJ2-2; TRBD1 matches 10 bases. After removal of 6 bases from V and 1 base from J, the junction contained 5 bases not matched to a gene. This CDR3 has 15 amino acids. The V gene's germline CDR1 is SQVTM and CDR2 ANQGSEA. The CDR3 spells CSVETGGLNTGELFF. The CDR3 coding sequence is TGCAGCGTGGAGACAGGGGGCCTGAACACCGGGGAGCTGTTTTTT.

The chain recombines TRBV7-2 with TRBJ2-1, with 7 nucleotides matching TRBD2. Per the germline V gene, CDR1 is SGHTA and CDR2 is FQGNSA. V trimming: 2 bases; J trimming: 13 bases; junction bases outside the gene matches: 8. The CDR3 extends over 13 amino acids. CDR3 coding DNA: TGTGCCAGCAGCTTACAGGGCCGAGCGGGACAGTTCTTC. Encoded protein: CASSLQGRAGQFF. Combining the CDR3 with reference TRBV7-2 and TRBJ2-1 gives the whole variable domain GAGVSQSPSNKVTEKGKDVELRCDPISGHTALYWYRQSLGQGLEFLIYFQGNSAPDKSGLPSDRFSAERTGGSVSTLTIQRTQQEDSAVYLCASSLQGRAGQFFGPGTRLTVL.

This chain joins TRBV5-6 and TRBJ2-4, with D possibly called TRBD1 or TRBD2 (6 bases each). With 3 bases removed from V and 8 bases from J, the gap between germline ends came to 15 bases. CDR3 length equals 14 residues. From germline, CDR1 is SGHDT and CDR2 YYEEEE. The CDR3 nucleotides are TGTGCCAGCAGCTGGGGGGCCGGCCGGGACATTCAGTACTTC. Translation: CASSWGAGRDIQYF. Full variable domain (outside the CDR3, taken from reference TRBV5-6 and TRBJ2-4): DAGVTQSPTHLIKTRGQQVTLRCSPKSGHDTVSWYQQALGQGPQFIFQYYEEEERQRGNFPDRFSGHQFPNYSSELNVNALLLGDSALYLCASSWGAGRDIQYFGAGTRLSVL.

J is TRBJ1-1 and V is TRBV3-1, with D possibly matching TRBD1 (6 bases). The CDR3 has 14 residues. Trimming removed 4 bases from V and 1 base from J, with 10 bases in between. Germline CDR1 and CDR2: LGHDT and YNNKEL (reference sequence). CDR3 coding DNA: TGTGCCAGCAGCCTTCGGGACAAGAACACTGAAGCTTTCTTT. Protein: CASSLRDKNTEAFF.

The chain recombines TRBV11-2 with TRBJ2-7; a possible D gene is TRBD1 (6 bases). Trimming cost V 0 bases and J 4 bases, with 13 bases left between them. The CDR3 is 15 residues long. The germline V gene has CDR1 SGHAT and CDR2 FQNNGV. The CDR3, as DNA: TGTGCCAGCAGCTTAGAACGGGCAGGGGTTTACGAGCAGTACTTC. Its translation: CASSLERAGVYEQYF.

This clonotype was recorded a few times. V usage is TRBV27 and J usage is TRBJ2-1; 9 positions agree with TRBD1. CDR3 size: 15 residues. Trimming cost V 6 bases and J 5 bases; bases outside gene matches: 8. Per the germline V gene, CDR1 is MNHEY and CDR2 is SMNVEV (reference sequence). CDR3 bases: TGTGCCAGCAGCCCCGGGACAGGGATGCACAATGAGCAGTTCTTC. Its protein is CASSPGTGMHNEQFF.

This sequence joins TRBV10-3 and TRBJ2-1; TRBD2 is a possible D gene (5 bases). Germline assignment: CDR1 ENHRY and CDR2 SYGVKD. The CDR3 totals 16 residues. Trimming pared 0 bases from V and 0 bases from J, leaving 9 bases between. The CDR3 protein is CAISESTAVSYNEQFF. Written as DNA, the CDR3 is TGTGCCATCAGTGAGTCAACAGCGGTCTCCTACAATGAGCAGTTCTTC.

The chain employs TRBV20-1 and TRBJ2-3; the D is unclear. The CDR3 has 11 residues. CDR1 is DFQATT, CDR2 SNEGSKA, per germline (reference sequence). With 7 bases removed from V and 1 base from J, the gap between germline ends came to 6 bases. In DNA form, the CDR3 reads TGCAGTGGAGATCGCACAGATACGCAGTATTTT. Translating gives CSGDRTDTQYF.